This T cell receptor (beta chain) was profiled in a study of radiotherapy plus CTLA-4 blockade in lung cancer. About the study: Disease control was achieved by 31% of patients, and objective responses by about 19%. Study-level points and caveats: The best predictor of response was reported to be early blood T cell clone dynamics, with interferon-beta. Expansion in blood of tumor-derived TCR clones was seen after radiotherapy plus ipilimumab.

Only in-frame clones appear in the TCRdb table, and some are missing; sequencing was by immunoSEQ multiplex PCR. This table has 90,000 to 100,000 clones, roughly 74% appearing once. Comments on this clone: Antigen specificity is unknown.

Those patients who had chemo-refractory metastatic non-small-cell lung cancer were given focal radiation along with CTLA-4 blockade through ipilimumab. This TCR was sampled from a human donor with non-small cell lung cancer who had a partial response to radiotherapy plus ipilimumab. Some clones in this sample may be carry-over from other donors' samples. This specimen consisted of peripheral blood, obtained from a patient treated with radiotherapy plus ipilimumab.

As DNA, the CDR3 is TGTGCCAGCAGTTACACCGGGACAGGGGTCCTTTCCGAGCAGTACTTC. This codes for CASSYTGTGVLSEQYF. The chain carries TRBV6-5 and TRBJ2-7; the match to TRBD1 covers 10 bases. The germline V gene has CDR1 MNHEY and CDR2 SVGAGI. V lost 2 bases and J lost 6; bases outside the gene matches: 10. The CDR3 consists of 16 residues.